The clone carrying this TCR beta chain was observed at least ten times. The antigen is unknown. At one end the junction does not follow the germline gene, possibly because of a read error. These data originate in a study of human T cells and chemical hapten exposure. Study-level information: Mainly, slight library volume differences in the pool made TCR yields vary.

The CDR3 has 12 residues. Per the germline V gene, CDR1 is SGHAT and CDR2 is FQNNGV. Unfractionated whole blood served as the source for total RNA extraction. Study-level results: Unchanged with DPC sensitization were TCRs above 1 in 1000 frequency.

Individual cDNA molecules had unique molecular identifiers attached to them by the library. In the authors' methods: A per-sample median of about 96,000 TCRs was observed, with a range of roughly 23,224 to 750,000. Via MiXCR, TCRdb re-called the 5' RACE reads, giving one row per CDR3 protein. TCRdb, rather than the study authors, made the V and J calls. The data show more than 140,000 distinct CDR3 sequences, with roughly 4% seen just once and about 1.3% held by the top ten. This clonotype was sampled from a female donor in good health. This chain uses TRBV11-2 with TRBJ2-5; perhaps TRBD1 as D (5 bases). The CDR3, as DNA: TGTGCCAGCAGCTTAGATCAGGGCCCGGTGTCCTTC. Its protein is CASSLDQGPVSF.